This T cell receptor beta chain was recovered during a study of T cells in Graves' hyperthyroidism and ophthalmopathy. Study in general: The authors collected peripheral blood at initial diagnosis, before any treatment.

What was amplified from RNA transcripts were TCR beta CDR3 regions. RT-PCR in the first round (using the HTBI primer set) targeted the TCR CDR3. TCRdb re-called the multiplex PCR reads through MiXCR, storing one row per CDR3 protein. The sample contains about 600,000 distinct CDR3 sequences, 13% to 15% of which appear only once. Points from the study as a whole: Ophthalmopathy, which appeared later, was predicted by the model a median about 5.9 months before onset. Stable hyperthyroidism was separated from ophthalmopathy by a model based on 13 V-J features.

Investigators excluded patients with uncontrolled infection, other autoimmune disease, pregnancy or lactation. Trimming shortened V by 2 bases and J by 0 bases, and 9 bases separated the two germline ends. In germline, CDR1 is SNHLY, CDR2 FYNNEI. The CDR3 runs 15 residues. This clonotype was seen many times. The target antigen is unknown. The chain employs TRBV2 and TRBJ2-3, with TRBD1 as a possible D gene (5 bases). Sequenced material: blood. This clonotype was obtained from a woman younger than 30 with Graves' ophthalmopathy. The CDR3 spells CASSEQAGSTDTQYF. In DNA form, the CDR3 reads TGTGCCAGCAGTGAACAGGCAGGGAGCACAGATACGCAGTATTTT.